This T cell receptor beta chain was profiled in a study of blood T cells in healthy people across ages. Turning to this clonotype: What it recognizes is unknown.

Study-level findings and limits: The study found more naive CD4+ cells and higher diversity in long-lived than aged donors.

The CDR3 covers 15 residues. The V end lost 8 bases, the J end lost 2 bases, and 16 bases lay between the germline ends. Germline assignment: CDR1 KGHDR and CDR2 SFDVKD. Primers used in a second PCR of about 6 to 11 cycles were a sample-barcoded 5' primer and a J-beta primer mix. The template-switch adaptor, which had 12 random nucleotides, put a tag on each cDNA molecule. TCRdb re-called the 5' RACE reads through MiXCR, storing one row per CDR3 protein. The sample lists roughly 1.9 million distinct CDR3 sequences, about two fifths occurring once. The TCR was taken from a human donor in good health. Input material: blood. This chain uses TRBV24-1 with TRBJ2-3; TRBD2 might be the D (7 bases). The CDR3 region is CATTEGGGDTDTQYF. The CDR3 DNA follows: TGTGCCACCACCGAGGGGGGAGGGGACACAGATACGCAGTATTTT.